This note documents a single T cell receptor (beta chain) sequence. The antigen this receptor binds is unknown. No base quality values were provided; no much bigger clone lies one nucleotide off. The CDR3 regions of human TCRbeta chains were analyzed by immunosequencing. Processing in the source paper ran as follows. TCRs in the repertoires were matched against a reference library of SARS-CoV-2-specific TCRs that had been generated with the MIRA antigen-specificity platform. Breadth was defined as the fraction of unique TCRs that were SARS-CoV-2-associated. Depth was defined as the fraction of total T cells that were SARS-CoV-2-associated. Using the MIRA data, each spike-specific TCR was assigned both to the spike region to which the TCR was reactive and to a CD4 or CD8 class. Log10-transformed breadth and depth values were compared by one-way ANOVA with Sidak's multiple comparisons tests. TCRdb took over this immuneACCESS table, retaining in-frame rearrangements with V and J assigned. Such tables are incomplete; in checked studies, under half of the missing clones stem from an unresolved V gene, and the remainder is unexplained. V and J calls plus clone size are reproduced from that table; the DNA served to infer D and trimming. The sample table lists 95,000 to 150,000 clones, roughly nine tenths of them with a count of one. The ten most abundant clones make up approximately 1.5% of the sample.

The sample originates from a study of T cell responses to AZD1222 COVID-19 vaccine (dated by TCRdb to 2020 to 2023). Some background on the complete study: AZD1222 recipients with second doses at about 4 weeks or about 12 weeks were pooled, because spike-specific TCR depth and breadth did not differ between schedules. TCR sequencing was performed for 233 trial participants, of whom about 200 were given two doses of AZD1222 and around 25 were given two doses of MenACWY control vaccine. Trial participants were enrolled into age subgroups of 18-55, 56-69 and 70-plus years, which contained 148, 28 and 57 TCR-sequenced participants, respectively.

From the germline V gene, CDR1 is SGHRS and CDR2 is YFSETQ. The CDR3 has 14 amino acids, counting the end cysteine and phenylalanine. The entry retains the CDR3 DNA only, 42 bases that are in frame from base 1. Trimming takes 4 bases off V and 1 base off J; junction bases not matched to a gene: 2. This sample's time point label indicates: baseline before first vaccination. The vaccinee samples were drawn from two UK trials, COV001 and COV002, one of which was a single-blind randomized controlled phase 2/3 trial testing AZD1222 (ChAdOx1 nCoV-19) in healthy adults. Trial participant PBMC samples were collected at day 0 and day 28 after the second dose for TCRbeta chain sequencing. The study at large found these results: Most participants were white British and females outnumbered males, and the authors suggested that clonal diversity may have been underestimated. Only five to seven AZD1222 recipients were SARS-CoV-2 seropositive at baseline, limiting conclusions about previously exposed vaccinees. The vaccine-associated CD4 TCRs covered the entire spike protein, and the dominant responses fell in regions 160-218 and 743-854. Spike-specific TCR breadth and depth rose significantly after two AZD1222 doses compared with day 0 and with MenACWY recipients. Reportedly, almost half of the unique spike-specific TCRs recognized epitopes lying outside the regions that are mutated in the B.1.351 and B.1.1.7 variants. The 56-69-year group was small, and its depth increase did not reach significance, likely because of low power. Because no day 14 peak-response samples were available, the repertoires could be characterized only after the peak T cell response.

The sequence was collected from an adult in good health. The material was peripheral blood, obtained on day 0 of AZD1222 vaccination. The rearrangement joined TRBV5-1 to TRBJ1-2; the junction holds 9 bases that match TRBD1. This receptor has the CDR3 CASSPDRGNYGYTF. DNA sequence: TGCGCCAGCAGCCCGGACAGGGGTAACTATGGCTACACCTTC.